This is a list of T cell receptor beta chains from one sample in a study of T cell responses to AZD1222 COVID-19 vaccine. Assay used: immunoSEQ multiplex PCR; TCRdb lists only in-frame clones, some missing. The sample shows about 66,000 clones, approximately 90% of them seen only once. The sample here was peripheral blood, taken 28 days after the second dose of the MenACWY control vaccine. The receptors were gathered from an adult who received the MenACWY meningococcal vaccine as a control. Both conserved end residues are trimmed from each CDR3. Each record gives: D gene, J gene, V gene, CDR3 protein. D genes are given only for firm matches.

D: TRBD1; J: TRBJ1-2; V: TRBV28; CDR3: ASTTGGDNYGYT
D: TRBD2; J: TRBJ2-3; V: TRBV11-2; CDR3: ASSPALAGVSTDTQY
D: .; J: TRBJ2-7; V: TRBV4-1; CDR3: ASSQDSGQSDEQY
D: .; J: TRBJ2-7; V: TRBV6-1; CDR3: ASVSGEGSYEQY
D: .; J: TRBJ1-5; V: TRBV9; CDR3: ASSLGGPHSNQPQH
D: .; J: TRBJ1-3; V: TRBV19; CDR3: ASSPSGTSPGNTIY
D: .; J: TRBJ1-5; V: TRBV19; CDR3: ASSSPLGSNQPQH
D: .; J: TRBJ2-5; V: TRBV28; CDR3: ASSLFGAQETQY
D: .; J: TRBJ2-2; V: TRBV5-1; CDR3: ASSFGVLGTGELF
D: .; J: TRBJ2-3; V: TRBV18; CDR3: ASSRVRAVTDTQY
D: TRBD2; J: TRBJ2-1; V: TRBV19; CDR3: ASSHRTSFNEQF
D: .; J: TRBJ2-3; V: TRBV10-2; CDR3: ASSEQGGGLTDTQY
D: .; J: TRBJ1-4; V: TRBV5-1; CDR3: ASSFGLLGANEKLF
D: .; J: TRBJ2-4; V: TRBV19; CDR3: ASSRQATKNIQY
D: .; J: TRBJ1-2; V: TRBV29-1; CDR3: SGRNLYGYT
D: TRBD1; J: TRBJ1-1; V: TRBV28; CDR3: ASRKGQDYTEAF
D: .; J: TRBJ2-1; V: TRBV24-1; CDR3: ATSEGRTEQF
D: .; J: TRBJ2-2; V: TRBV11-3; CDR3: ASSSDSFGELF
D: .; J: TRBJ2-5; V: TRBV5-5; CDR3: ASSLGASFSRETQY
D: TRBD2; J: TRBJ2-1; V: TRBV27; CDR3: ASSLIAGGEQF
D: .; J: TRBJ1-1; V: TRBV7-9; CDR3: ASSLARRAPNTEAF
D: TRBD2; J: TRBJ2-3; V: TRBV23-1; CDR3: ASSQSSGSEDTQY
D: .; J: TRBJ2-7; V: TRBV5-5; CDR3: ASSSNLPLGGAYEQY
D: TRBD1; J: TRBJ1-1; V: TRBV19; CDR3: ASSQDRINSEAF
D: .; J: TRBJ2-7; V: TRBV27; CDR3: ASSFPGSPLYEQY
D: .; J: TRBJ2-7; V: TRBV6-5; CDR3: ASSLRVLGGEQY
D: TRBD2; J: TRBJ2-7; V: TRBV3-1/TRBV3-2; CDR3: ASSPTLAGASYEQY
D: .; J: TRBJ1-1; V: TRBV27; CDR3: ASSPSGGGGTEAF
D: TRBD2; J: TRBJ2-2; V: TRBV2; CDR3: ASRRGSGSTGELF
D: TRBD1; J: TRBJ2-5; V: TRBV5-1; CDR3: ASSLPFARDRGKETQY
D: .; J: TRBJ1-1; V: TRBV7-9; CDR3: ASSLGWDTEAF
D: TRBD1; J: TRBJ2-3; V: TRBV4-1; CDR3: ASSQDQGATDTQY
D: TRBD1; J: TRBJ2-7; V: TRBV5-5; CDR3: ASSRTGTVEGY
D: .; J: TRBJ1-2; V: TRBV14; CDR3: ASSRQGANYGYT
D: .; J: TRBJ1-1; V: TRBV28; CDR3: ASSSVPSGLAF
D: .; J: TRBJ2-2; V: TRBV5-6; CDR3: ASSLRLGRQGHRELF
D: TRBD1; J: TRBJ2-7; V: TRBV27; CDR3: ATGTGAYEQY
D: TRBD2; J: TRBJ2-5; V: TRBV4-3; CDR3: ASRKAGLLQETQY
D: .; J: TRBJ2-7; V: TRBV21-1; CDR3: PTTTRPGEQY
D: TRBD2; J: TRBJ2-5; V: TRBV4-1; CDR3: ASSPGLADQETQY
D: .; J: TRBJ1-2; V: TRBV28; CDR3: ASSLRGNYGYT
D: .; J: TRBJ1-5; V: TRBV5-3; CDR3: ARSLESGPYSNQPQH
D: .; J: TRBJ2-7; V: TRBV28; CDR3: ASSFLGSYEQY
D: .; J: TRBJ2-2; V: TRBV14; CDR3: ASSQDLTGELF
D: .; J: TRBJ1-1; V: TRBV24-1; CDR3: ATSDSLEAF
D: .; J: TRBJ1-1; V: TRBV19; CDR3: ASSIEWRGGTEAF
D: .; J: TRBJ1-5; V: TRBV7-5; CDR3: ARSSGANDQPQH
D: .; J: TRBJ1-1; V: TRBV27; CDR3: ASSLAGGTEAF
D: .; J: TRBJ2-2; V: TRBV10-3; CDR3: ATQAGELF
D: TRBD2; J: TRBJ2-3; V: TRBV4-1; CDR3: ASSQGVLAGSTDTQY
D: .; J: TRBJ2-1; V: TRBV19; CDR3: ASSQINEQF